This T cell receptor (beta chain) was observed in a study of blood T cell repertoires in COVID-19. The germline V gene encodes CDR1 SGDLS and CDR2 YYNGEE. CDR3 length: 14 residues. The J segment lost 2 bases and the V segment lost 4 bases, leaving 5 bases of the junction unmatched. Per the original data handling: Reference gene primer amplification yielded estimated nucleated cell counts. Sequencing used immunoSEQ multiplex PCR; TCRdb keeps in-frame clones, though not all of them. Clonal size and the V and J genes are those of that table, whereas D and trimming came from the DNA. The sample has about 200,000 clones, about 83% seen once.

The chain employs TRBV9 and TRBJ1-1, with 7 bases aligning to TRBD1. Sequencing was done on a sample of peripheral blood. The receptor was isolated from a woman in her 70s with active or convalescent COVID-19. CDR3 residues: CASSPGDSNTEAFF. The CDR3 DNA follows: TGTGCCAGCAGCCCAGGGGACAGCAACACTGAAGCTTTCTTT.